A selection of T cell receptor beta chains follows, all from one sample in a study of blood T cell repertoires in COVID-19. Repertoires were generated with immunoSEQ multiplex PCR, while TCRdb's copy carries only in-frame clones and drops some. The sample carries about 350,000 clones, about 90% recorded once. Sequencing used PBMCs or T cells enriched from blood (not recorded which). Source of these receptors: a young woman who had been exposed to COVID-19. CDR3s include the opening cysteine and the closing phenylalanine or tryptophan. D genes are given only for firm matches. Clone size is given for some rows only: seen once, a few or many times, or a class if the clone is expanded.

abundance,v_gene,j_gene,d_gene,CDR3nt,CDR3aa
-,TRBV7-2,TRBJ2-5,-,TGTGCCAGCAGAATCGGAGGCGCACAAGAGACCCAGTACTTC,CASRIGGAQETQYF
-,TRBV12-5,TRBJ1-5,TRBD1,TGTGCTAGTGGTCCAGCAGGGGGTGGGCAGCCCCAGCATTTT,CASGPAGGGQPQHF
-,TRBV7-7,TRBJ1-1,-,TGTGCCAGCAGCCCGTCGGTGAACACTGAAGCTTTCTTT,CASSPSVNTEAFF
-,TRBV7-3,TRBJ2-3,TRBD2,TGTGCCAGCAGCCCCCATGGGACTAGCGGGATTTCGCGGGTGCCGACAGATACGCAGTATTTT,CASSPHGTSGISRVPTDTQYF
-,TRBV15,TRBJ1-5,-,TGTGCCACCAGCCGCGGCCCCGACGGGGAGCCCCAGCATTTT,CATSRGPDGEPQHF
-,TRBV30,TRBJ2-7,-,TGTGCCTGGGGCCACTCCTACGAGCAGTACTTC,CAWGHSYEQYF
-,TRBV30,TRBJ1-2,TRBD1,TGTGCCTGGAGCACACAGGGGCGGGCTGGCTACACCTTC,CAWSTQGRAGYTF
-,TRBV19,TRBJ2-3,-,TGTGCCAGTAAAGTGAGGGGGTACACAGATACGCAGTATTTT,CASKVRGYTDTQYF
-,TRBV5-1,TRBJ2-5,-,TGCGCCAGCAGCTTACCAGATAGACAGGAAGAGACCCAGTACTTC,CASSLPDRQEETQYF
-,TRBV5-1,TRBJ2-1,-,TGCGCCAGCAGCTGGGACTCGATCGAAAATGAGCAGTTCTTC,CASSWDSIENEQFF
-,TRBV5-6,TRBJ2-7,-,TGTGCCAGCAGCCTTGAAGGGGGCTACGAGCAGTACTTC,CASSLEGGYEQYF
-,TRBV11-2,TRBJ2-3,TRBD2,TGTGCCAGCCAGCTTAGAGGCGGGAGGGGGACAGATACGCAGTATTTT,CASQLRGGRGTDTQYF
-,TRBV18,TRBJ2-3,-,TGTGCCAGCTCACCGGTCGGCGGGACTGACACAGATACGCAGTATTTT,CASSPVGGTDTDTQYF
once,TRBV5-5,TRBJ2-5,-,TGTGCCAGCAGCTTCGAAAGCGGAGACCAGTACTTC,CASSFESGDQYF
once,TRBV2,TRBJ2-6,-,TGTGCCAGCAGTGAGGAGGGACCCACTGGGGCCAACGTCCTGACTTTC,CASSEEGPTGANVLTF
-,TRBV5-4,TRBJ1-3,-,TGTGCCAGCAGCTTCGGGACAACGGGAAACACCATATATTTT,CASSFGTTGNTIYF
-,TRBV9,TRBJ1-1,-,TGTGCCAGCAGCGTAGTTCCCCACACAGAGTTGAACACTGAAGCTTTCTTT,CASSVVPHTELNTEAFF
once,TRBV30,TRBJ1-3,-,TGTGCCTGGAGCAGTTCTGGAAACACCATATATTTT,CAWSSSGNTIYF
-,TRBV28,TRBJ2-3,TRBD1,TGTGCCAGCAGTTTACCTACAGGGGCAGATACGCAGTATTTT,CASSLPTGADTQYF
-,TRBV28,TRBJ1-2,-,TGTGCCAGCAGTTCCCCAGGGGCCTCTAACTATGGCTACACCTTC,CASSSPGASNYGYTF
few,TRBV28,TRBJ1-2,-,TGTGCCAGCAGTTTGGCTAGGCTAGCTAACTATGGCTACACCTTC,CASSLARLANYGYTF
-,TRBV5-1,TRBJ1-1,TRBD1,TGCGCCAGCAGCCGTCGACAGGGGGGCACTGAAGCTTTCTTT,CASSRRQGGTEAFF
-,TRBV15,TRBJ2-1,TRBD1,TGTGCCACCAGCAGTGATACAGGGGGAGCATACCTCTCCTACAATGAGCAGTTCTTC,CATSSDTGGAYLSYNEQFF
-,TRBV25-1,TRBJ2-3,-,TGTGCCAGCAGTGAATCTACCCCCCCAGATACGCAGTATTTT,CASSESTPPDTQYF
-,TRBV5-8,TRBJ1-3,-,TGTGCCAGCAGCTTTTCGGGGGGAAACACCATATATTTT,CASSFSGGNTIYF
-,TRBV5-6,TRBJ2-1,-,TGTGCCAGCAGCTTGAACAGTCGGACAGAGCAGTTCTTC,CASSLNSRTEQFF
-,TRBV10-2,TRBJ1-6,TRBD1,TGCGCCAGCAGTGAACGGACAGGGGATTCACCCCTCCACTTT,CASSERTGDSPLHF
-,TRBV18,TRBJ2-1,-,TGTGCCAGCTCACCACGTGGAAGCGTAGGCGGAGATGAGCAGTTCTTC,CASSPRGSVGGDEQFF
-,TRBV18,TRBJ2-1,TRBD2,TGTGCCAGCTCCCAGCGGGATGACTACAATGAGCAGTTCTTC,CASSQRDDYNEQFF
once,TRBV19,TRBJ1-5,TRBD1,TGTGCCAGTAGTGTACAGGGGTTCTATCAGCCCCAGCATTTT,CASSVQGFYQPQHF
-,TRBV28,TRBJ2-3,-,TGTGCCAGCAGTTTGGTTGTGAGTACGCAGTATTTT,CASSLVVSTQYF
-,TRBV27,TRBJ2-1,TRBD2,TGTGCCAGCAGTTTATCGGCTAGCGGGAGTCGGAATGAGCAGTTCTTC,CASSLSASGSRNEQFF
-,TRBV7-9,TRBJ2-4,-,TGTGCCAGCAGCTCGGAGACAGTGCTCAAGTACTTC,CASSSETVLKYF
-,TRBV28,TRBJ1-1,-,TGTGCCAGCAGTTTGGGAGGGGAGAACACTGAAGCTTTCTTT,CASSLGGENTEAFF
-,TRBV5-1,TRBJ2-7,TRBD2,TGCGCCAGCAGCTTTGGGACTAGCGGAGGCGGGGGGTCCTACGAGCAGTACTTC,CASSFGTSGGGGSYEQYF
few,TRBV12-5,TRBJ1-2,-,TGTGCTAGTGTCCTTCACCCAGTCCCAGGAACCCACTATGGCTACACCTTC,CASVLHPVPGTHYGYTF
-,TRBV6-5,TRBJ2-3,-,TGTGCCAGCCTGGGTCGGGCAGATACGCAGTATTTT,CASLGRADTQYF
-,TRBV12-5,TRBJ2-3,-,TGTGCTAGTGGCCACGACGGGGGGAGCAGGGGCCTGCAGTATTTT,CASGHDGGSRGLQYF
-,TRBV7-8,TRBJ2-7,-,TGTGCCAGCAGCGGCCGGGGAGGAGATTCATACGAGCAGTACTTC,CASSGRGGDSYEQYF
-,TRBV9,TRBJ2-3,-,TGTGCCAGCAGCGGGAGGGCCAGCACAGATACGCAGTATTTT,CASSGRASTDTQYF
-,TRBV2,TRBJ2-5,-,TGTGCCAGCAGTTACTTACCGGGACTTGCTGAGACCCAGTACTTC,CASSYLPGLAETQYF
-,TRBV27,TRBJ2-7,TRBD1,TGTGCCAGCAGTATAGGACAGGTCTACGAGCAGTACTTC,CASSIGQVYEQYF
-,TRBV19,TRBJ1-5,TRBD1,TGTGCCAGTAGTATATTACAACAGGGGAGGCAGCCCCAGCATTTT,CASSILQQGRQPQHF
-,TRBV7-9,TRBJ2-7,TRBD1,TGTGCCAGCAGCCCACGGGACAGGGACTACGAGCAGTACTTC,CASSPRDRDYEQYF
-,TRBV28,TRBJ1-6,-,TGTGCCAGCAGTCACGGACAGATTCCCCTCCACTTT,CASSHGQIPLHF
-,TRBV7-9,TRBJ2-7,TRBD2,TGTGCCAGCAGCTTCATAGCGGGAGGGGGGTACGAGCAGTACTTC,CASSFIAGGGYEQYF
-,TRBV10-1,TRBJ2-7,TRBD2,TGCGCCAGCAGTGAGTGGCTAGCGGGTGCCTACGAGCAGTACTTC,CASSEWLAGAYEQYF
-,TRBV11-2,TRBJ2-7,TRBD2,TGTGCCAGCAGCTTAGGGCCTAGCGGGGCTTACGAGCAGTACTTC,CASSLGPSGAYEQYF
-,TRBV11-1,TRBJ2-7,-,TGTGCCAGCAGCTTAGGGCTACAGGGTTTGGAGCAGTACTTC,CASSLGLQGLEQYF
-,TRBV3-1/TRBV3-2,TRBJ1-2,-,TGTGCCAGCAGCCAAGCCCGCTATGGCTACACCTTC,CASSQARYGYTF
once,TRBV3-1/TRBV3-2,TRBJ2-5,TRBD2,TGTGCCAGCAGCCAACTAGCGGGAGGAGTCGGAGAGACCCAGTACTTC,CASSQLAGGVGETQYF
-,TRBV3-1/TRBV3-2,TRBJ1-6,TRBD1,TGTGCCAGCAGCCAGCGGACAGGGGGAAATTCACCCCTCCACTTT,CASSQRTGGNSPLHF
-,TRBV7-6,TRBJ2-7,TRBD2,TGTGCCAGCAGCCCGACCCCGCTAAGACGCGGGAGCTCCTACGAGCAGTACTTC,CASSPTPLRRGSSYEQYF
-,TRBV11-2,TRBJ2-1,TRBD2,TGTGCCAGCAGCTTTAGGCGGGAGGGTCGGGGTGAGCAGTTCTTC,CASSFRREGRGEQFF
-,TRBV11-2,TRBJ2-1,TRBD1,TGTGCCAGCCGGGACAGAAGCTCCTACAATGAGCAGTTCTTC,CASRDRSSYNEQFF